A selection of T cell receptor beta chains follows, all from one sample in a study of preoperative IRX-2 immunotherapy in early breast cancer. Profiling relied on immunoSEQ multiplex PCR, and the TCRdb table lists in-frame clones only, not all of them. The repertoire includes roughly 27,000 clones, 78% of them detected once, and approximately 2.2% sits in the top ten. Source: lymph node tissue, taken before IRX-2 immunotherapy. These receptors were obtained from a human donor with breast cancer. The CDR3 runs from the conserved cysteine through the conserved F or W. D genes are given only for firm matches. The size entry is marked missing in some rows and otherwise reads once, few, many or a size class.

v_call: TRBV6-8
clone_size: .
j_call: TRBJ1-5
d_call: .
cdr3_nt: TGTGCCAGCAGTGCCTTCAGGGATTATAGCAATCAGCCCCAGCATTTT
cdr3_aa: CASSAFRDYSNQPQHF

v_call: TRBV29-1
clone_size: .
j_call: TRBJ2-7
d_call: .
cdr3_nt: TGCAGCGTGGGGAGTTGGGGGCGGTATGGCGAGCAGTACTTC
cdr3_aa: CSVGSWGRYGEQYF

v_call: TRBV6-8
clone_size: few
j_call: TRBJ2-7
d_call: TRBD1
cdr3_nt: TGTGCCAGCAGTTACTCCCTACAGGGGGACTACGAGCAGTACTTC
cdr3_aa: CASSYSLQGDYEQYF

v_call: TRBV18
clone_size: .
j_call: TRBJ2-3
d_call: .
cdr3_nt: TGTGCCAGCTCACCACAGTTAACGGGGACCAGCACAGATACGCAGTATTTT
cdr3_aa: CASSPQLTGTSTDTQYF

v_call: TRBV19
clone_size: .
j_call: TRBJ1-1
d_call: .
cdr3_nt: TGTGCCAGTTGGGGGCGGCAAGCTGAAGCTTTCTTT
cdr3_aa: CASWGRQAEAFF

v_call: TRBV15
clone_size: few
j_call: TRBJ2-1
d_call: TRBD1
cdr3_nt: TGTGCCACCAGCGGACAGGGGTCGGTGGATGAGCAGTTCTTC
cdr3_aa: CATSGQGSVDEQFF

v_call: TRBV4-1
clone_size: .
j_call: TRBJ1-1
d_call: .
cdr3_nt: TGCGCCAGCAGCCACCATGAGCAGGGACCACCCATGAACACTGAAGCTTTCTTT
cdr3_aa: CASSHHEQGPPMNTEAFF

v_call: TRBV6-8
clone_size: .
j_call: TRBJ2-7
d_call: .
cdr3_nt: TGTGCCATCAGTCCCATCTCGGTAACCTACGAGCAGTACTTC
cdr3_aa: CAISPISVTYEQYF

v_call: TRBV29-1
clone_size: .
j_call: TRBJ2-1
d_call: .
cdr3_nt: TGCAGCGTTGAAGAACCAAGGGGCCTCTCCTACAATGAGCAGTTCTTC
cdr3_aa: CSVEEPRGLSYNEQFF

v_call: TRBV28
clone_size: .
j_call: TRBJ2-5
d_call: TRBD1
cdr3_nt: TGTGCCATAATCCCCGGACAGGGGGGGGAGACCCAGTACTTC
cdr3_aa: CAIIPGQGGETQYF

v_call: TRBV25-1
clone_size: .
j_call: TRBJ1-1
d_call: .
cdr3_nt: TGTGCCAGCAGCCCTAGGCTAGGGGCTGAAGCTTTCTTT
cdr3_aa: CASSPRLGAEAFF

v_call: TRBV11-3
clone_size: .
j_call: TRBJ1-5
d_call: TRBD1
cdr3_nt: TGTGCCAGCAGCTTTGAGACAGGGGGCGGTCAGCCCCAGCATTTT
cdr3_aa: CASSFETGGGQPQHF

v_call: TRBV28
clone_size: once
j_call: TRBJ1-5
d_call: .
cdr3_nt: TGTGCCAGCAGTAGGTTGGGGCAGCCCCAGCATTTT
cdr3_aa: CASSRLGQPQHF

v_call: TRBV6-8
clone_size: .
j_call: TRBJ1-4
d_call: .
cdr3_nt: TGTGCCAGCAGTCGCTTTATGAGGGGGTCTAATGAAAAACTGTTTTTT
cdr3_aa: CASSRFMRGSNEKLFF

v_call: TRBV6-8
clone_size: .
j_call: TRBJ1-2
d_call: .
cdr3_nt: TGTGCCAGCAGTTTCGGCGGCTCCAGGGGCGGCTACACCTTC
cdr3_aa: CASSFGGSRGGYTF

v_call: TRBV11-3
clone_size: .
j_call: TRBJ1-5
d_call: .
cdr3_nt: TGTGCCAGCAGCTTGGGGCCCGCGTCTGCTCAGCCCCAGCATTTT
cdr3_aa: CASSLGPASAQPQHF

v_call: TRBV28
clone_size: .
j_call: TRBJ2-6
d_call: .
cdr3_nt: TGTGCCAGCAGTGAGCCGCGGGCTGGGGCCAACGTCCTGACTTTC
cdr3_aa: CASSEPRAGANVLTF

v_call: TRBV5-1
clone_size: once
j_call: TRBJ1-2
d_call: .
cdr3_nt: TGCGCCAGCAGCGTTGACCCACCGGGCTATGGCTACACCTTC
cdr3_aa: CASSVDPPGYGYTF

v_call: TRBV6-7
clone_size: .
j_call: TRBJ2-7
d_call: .
cdr3_nt: TGTGCCAGCAGCCTGGGTTACGAGCAGTACTTC
cdr3_aa: CASSLGYEQYF

v_call: TRBV6-8
clone_size: .
j_call: TRBJ1-1
d_call: TRBD1
cdr3_nt: TGTGCCAGCAGTCCCGCGGGACAGTTGAACACTGAAGCTTTCTTT
cdr3_aa: CASSPAGQLNTEAFF

v_call: TRBV23-1
clone_size: once
j_call: TRBJ1-1
d_call: .
cdr3_nt: TGCGCCAGCAGCCAGAGGGGGTTGGTCACTGAAGCTTTCTTT
cdr3_aa: CASSQRGLVTEAFF

v_call: TRBV5-1
clone_size: once
j_call: TRBJ1-1
d_call: TRBD1
cdr3_nt: TGCGCCAGCAGCCACGGACAGGGGTACATGAACACTGAAGCTTTCTTT
cdr3_aa: CASSHGQGYMNTEAFF

v_call: TRBV14
clone_size: .
j_call: TRBJ1-1
d_call: .
cdr3_nt: TGTGCCAGCAGCCCGGGGGGAGGGTCGAACACTGAAGCTTTCTTT
cdr3_aa: CASSPGGGSNTEAFF

v_call: TRBV6-8
clone_size: .
j_call: TRBJ1-2
d_call: .
cdr3_nt: TGTGCCAGCATCCCGGGAAGGGGCTATGGCTACACCTTC
cdr3_aa: CASIPGRGYGYTF

v_call: TRBV18
clone_size: .
j_call: TRBJ2-7
d_call: TRBD1
cdr3_nt: TGTGCCAGCTCGCAATACTATCCGGGACAGGGGGCCTACGAGCAGTACTTC
cdr3_aa: CASSQYYPGQGAYEQYF

v_call: TRBV19
clone_size: few
j_call: TRBJ2-7
d_call: .
cdr3_nt: TGTGCCAGTAGTAGGACGGCGGTCTACGAGCAGTACTTC
cdr3_aa: CASSRTAVYEQYF